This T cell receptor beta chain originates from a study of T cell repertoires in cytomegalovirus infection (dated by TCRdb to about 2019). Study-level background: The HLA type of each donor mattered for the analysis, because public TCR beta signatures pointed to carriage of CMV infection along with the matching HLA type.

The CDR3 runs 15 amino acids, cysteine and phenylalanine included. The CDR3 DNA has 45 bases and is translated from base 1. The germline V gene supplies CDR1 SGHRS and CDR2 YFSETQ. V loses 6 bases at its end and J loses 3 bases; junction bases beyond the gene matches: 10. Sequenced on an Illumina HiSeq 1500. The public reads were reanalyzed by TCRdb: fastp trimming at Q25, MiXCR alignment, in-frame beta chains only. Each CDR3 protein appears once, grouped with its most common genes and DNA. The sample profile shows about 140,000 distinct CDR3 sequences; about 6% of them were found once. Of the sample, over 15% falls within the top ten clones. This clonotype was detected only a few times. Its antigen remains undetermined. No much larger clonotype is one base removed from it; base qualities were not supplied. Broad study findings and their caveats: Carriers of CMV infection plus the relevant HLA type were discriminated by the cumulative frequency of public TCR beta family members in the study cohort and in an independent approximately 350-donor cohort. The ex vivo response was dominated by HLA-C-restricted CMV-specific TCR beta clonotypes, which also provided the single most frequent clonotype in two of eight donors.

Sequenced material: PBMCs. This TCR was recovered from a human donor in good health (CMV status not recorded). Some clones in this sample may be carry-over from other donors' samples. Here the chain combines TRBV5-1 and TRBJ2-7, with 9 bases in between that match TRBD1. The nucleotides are TGCGCCAGCAAAAACCGCGGGACAGGGAACTACGAGCAGTACTTC. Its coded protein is CASKNRGTGNYEQYF.